This T cell receptor beta chain was recorded in a study of blood T cells in healthy people across ages. Across the study: Capture by template switching was about one barcoded beta molecule per two T cells. Study-level findings and limits: The diversity estimates, figures obtained from one million T cells, were considered underestimates.

Concerning this clonotype itself: The antigen is unknown.

This CDR3 comprises 12 residues. Germline V lookup: CDR1 MDHEN, CDR2 SYDVKM. Trimming took 4 bases from V and 8 from J, leaving 8 bases between them. Primers used in a second PCR of about 6 to 11 cycles were a sample-barcoded 5' primer and a J-beta primer mix. TCRdb used MiXCR to reprocess the 5' RACE reads, holding one entry per CDR3 protein. The table includes about 1.8 million distinct CDR3 sequences, 49% detected once. The chain joins TRBV28 to TRBJ1-4; D call uncertain. Sample: blood. The TCR originated in a middle-aged woman in good health. CDR3 residues: CASSSVREKLFF. Here the CDR3 DNA reads TGTGCCAGCAGTTCCGTAAGAGAAAAACTGTTTTTT.